This is a list of T cell receptor beta chains from one sample in a study of response to subunit inactivated influenza vaccine. Using its own MiXCR run on the RT-PCR reads, TCRdb lists one record per CDR3 protein. Of under 950,000 distinct CDR3 sequences in the sample, about 20% were seen once. Here the sequenced sample was PBMCs from blood, taken roughly 5 days after vaccination. The receptors shown here come from a man between 45 and 60 years old who received an inactivated influenza vaccine. The CDR3 runs from the conserved cysteine through the conserved F or W. The D gene is left open where the match is weak. Some rows mark clone size as missing; the rest say once, few, many or name a class of expanded clone.

TRBV29-1,TRBD2,TRBJ2-3,few,TGCAGCGCTCACACCGGGACTAGCGGAACTAGCACAGATACGCAGTATTTT,CSAHTGTSGTSTDTQYF
TRBV3-1,.,TRBJ1-1,.,TGTGCCAGCAGCCAAGGAGTGGGTACGAACACTGAAGCTTTCTTT,CASSQGVGTNTEAFF
TRBV12-3/TRBV12-4,.,TRBJ1-5,few,TGTGCCAGCAGTTTCTCAGACAATCAGCCCCAGCATTTT,CASSFSDNQPQHF
TRBV7-2,.,TRBJ1-3,few,TGTGCCAGCAGCTCAGACAGATCCTCTGGAAACACCATATATTTT,CASSSDRSSGNTIYF
TRBV12-3/TRBV12-4,.,TRBJ1-1,.,TGTGCCAGCAGCCTAACTAGAGCAACAGGGACCACTGAAGCTTTCTTT,CASSLTRATGTTEAFF
TRBV5-6,TRBD2,TRBJ2-4,.,TGTGCCATCGGCCCCGGGCCTAGCGGGAGTAGTCAGTACTTC,CAIGPGPSGSSQYF
TRBV4-2,TRBD1,TRBJ1-2,.,TGTGCCAGCAGCCACATGGACAGGGCCTATGGCTACACCTTC,CASSHMDRAYGYTF
TRBV10-2,.,TRBJ2-7,few,TGCGCCAGCAGGTCCCCCAGGAGCTCCTACGAGCAGTACTTC,CASRSPRSSYEQYF
TRBV20-1,TRBD1,TRBJ1-2,.,TGCAGTGCTAGACGCGGGACAGGAGGGGGCTACACCTTC,CSARRGTGGGYTF
TRBV12-3/TRBV12-4,.,TRBJ2-7,many,TGTGCCAGCAGTTTTGACAGCGAGCAGTACTTC,CASSFDSEQYF
TRBV7-9,TRBD1,TRBJ2-1,few,TGTGCCAGCAGCCTCGGACAGGGTCAATCCCTTCCCGATGAGCAGTTCTTC,CASSLGQGQSLPDEQFF
TRBV4-2,.,TRBJ2-1,few,TGTGCCAGCAGCCAAGACTGGGGTAGGGGTTACAATGAGCAGTTCTTC,CASSQDWGRGYNEQFF
TRBV4-3,TRBD1,TRBJ2-7,many,TGCGCCAGCAGCCAAGATGGACAGGGTAGTTACGAGCAGTACTTC,CASSQDGQGSYEQYF
TRBV7-2,.,TRBJ1-5,few,TGTGCCAGCAGCCTATTCCTCGACAGATGGGACCAGCCCCAGCATTTT,CASSLFLDRWDQPQHF
TRBV6-1,TRBD1,TRBJ1-3,.,TGTGCCAGTTACCCCGCGGGACAGGGCATGTTTAGTGGAAACACCATATATTTT,CASYPAGQGMFSGNTIYF
TRBV7-2,.,TRBJ2-5,.,TGTGCCAGCAGCTTAGTAGGGAGGTCGGACCAGTACTTC,CASSLVGRSDQYF
TRBV20-1,.,TRBJ2-1,once,TGCAGTGCTAGGGGCTGGTTGGGTGAGCAGTTCTTC,CSARGWLGEQFF
TRBV5-1,TRBD2,TRBJ2-3,.,TGCGCCAGCCACCACGGCGGGGGAAGCACAGATACGCAGTATTTT,CASHHGGGSTDTQYF
TRBV6-2/TRBV6-3,.,TRBJ2-7,few,TGTGCCAGCGAGGACAGCTCCTACGAGCAGTACTTC,CASEDSSYEQYF
TRBV7-8,.,TRBJ1-1,.,TGTGCCAGCAGCTTAGTAGGAGGGGGGATGAGCACTGAAGCTTTCTTT,CASSLVGGGMSTEAFF
TRBV20-1,.,TRBJ2-7,.,TGCAGTGCCCTCCCGGGTGTAGCGGATTTCTCCTACGAGCAGTACTTC,CSALPGVADFSYEQYF
TRBV20-1,TRBD2,TRBJ2-3,few,TGCAGTGCGCAAATAGCGGGAGCTAGCACAGATACGCAGTATTTT,CSAQIAGASTDTQYF
TRBV5-5,.,TRBJ2-1,.,TGTGCCAGCAGCTTCCGGGCCGGAATAAATGAGCAGTTCTTC,CASSFRAGINEQFF
TRBV5-1,TRBD2,TRBJ2-2,.,TGCGCCAGCAGCCCCACTAGCGGGAAATCCGGGGAGCTGTTTTTT,CASSPTSGKSGELFF
TRBV2,TRBD1,TRBJ2-7,many,TGTGCCAGCAAACAGGGGTTTTCCTACGAGCAGTACTTC,CASKQGFSYEQYF
TRBV15,TRBD1,TRBJ1-4,.,TGTGCCACCAGCAGGGGGGGACAGGGGGAAAAACTGTTTTTT,CATSRGGQGEKLFF
TRBV11-2,TRBD1,TRBJ2-1,.,TGTGCCAGCAGCCCCGGGACAGGGTGGATCAATGAGCAGTTCTTC,CASSPGTGWINEQFF
TRBV10-3,.,TRBJ2-5,few,TGTGCCATCAGTCGGGACACCGAAGAGACCCAGTACTTC,CAISRDTEETQYF
TRBV7-7,.,TRBJ2-1,many,TGTGCCAGCAGCCCCGGACAGTACAATGAGCAGTTCTTC,CASSPGQYNEQFF
TRBV6-2/TRBV6-3,.,TRBJ2-7,.,TGTGCCAGCAGTTACTCGCTCTGGGAGGCCGATAACTACGAGCAGTACTTC,CASSYSLWEADNYEQYF
TRBV25-1,.,TRBJ1-6,once,TGTGCCAGCAGTGAATCAGTCCGTTATTCACCCCTCCACTTT,CASSESVRYSPLHF
TRBV15,TRBD1,TRBJ2-1,.,TGTGCCACCAGCAGCCCGGGACAGGGGTTACACAATGAGCAGTTCTTC,CATSSPGQGLHNEQFF
TRBV7-9,TRBD1,TRBJ1-2,.,TGTGCCAGCAGCTTCGGGACAGGGGGCGACTATGGCTACACCTTC,CASSFGTGGDYGYTF
TRBV20-1,.,TRBJ2-2,few,TGCAGTGCTGTGAAAGACCAACACACCGGGGAGCTGTTTTTT,CSAVKDQHTGELFF
TRBV4-1,.,TRBJ2-2,few,TGCGCCAGCAGCAATACAGGGACCGGGGAGCTGTTTTTT,CASSNTGTGELFF
TRBV10-3,.,TRBJ2-7,few,TGTGCCATCAGTATTCCAGGGGCCGAGCAGTACTTC,CAISIPGAEQYF
TRBV20-1,TRBD2,TRBJ2-1,many,TGCAGTGCTGTTAGCGGGAGTAGCGATGGTGAGCAGTTCTTC,CSAVSGSSDGEQFF
TRBV9,.,TRBJ2-3,.,TGTGCCAGCAGCCCAGACCCCGGTAGGGGAATTAGAGATACGCAGTATTTT,CASSPDPGRGIRDTQYF
TRBV6-1,.,TRBJ2-7,few,TGTGCCAGCAGAACGGGACTCTTCTACGAGCAGTACTTC,CASRTGLFYEQYF
TRBV5-1,.,TRBJ2-2,.,TGCGCCAGCAGATCGGTGACCGGGGAGCTGTTTTTT,CASRSVTGELFF
TRBV7-9,.,TRBJ2-3,once,TGTGCCAGCAGACTCGGCTACCAGGATACGCAGTATTTT,CASRLGYQDTQYF
TRBV10-3,.,TRBJ2-7,.,TGTGCCATCAGCGGCGGGCCTAGGAGAGGGTACGAGCAGTACTTC,CAISGGPRRGYEQYF
TRBV4-1,TRBD1,TRBJ2-7,.,TGCGCCAGCAGCCAAGAGGCGACGACAGGGACCTACGAGCAGTACTTC,CASSQEATTGTYEQYF
TRBV5-1,TRBD1,TRBJ1-1,.,TGCGCCAGCAGCCCCGACAGGGGTAAGGGGGACACTGAAGCTTTCTTT,CASSPDRGKGDTEAFF
TRBV12-3/TRBV12-4,.,TRBJ2-5,few,TGTGCCAGCAGTACCTCAGTAGCGGCCATGGGTGAGACCCAGTACTTC,CASSTSVAAMGETQYF
TRBV5-6,TRBD2,TRBJ2-1,many,TGTGCCAGCAGCCTTATGGGACTAGCGGGAGGGTCCCGGCATTTTGTAGTGAATGAGCAGTTCTTC,CASSLMGLAGGSRHFVVNEQFF
TRBV7-9,TRBD2,TRBJ2-1,.,TGTGCCAGCAGCTCCCGTCTAGCGGACCACTACAATGAGCAGTTCTTC,CASSSRLADHYNEQFF
TRBV20-1,TRBD2,TRBJ2-3,.,TGCAGTGCTAGTCCGGCTAGCGGGGGAGAGTCTTATTTT,CSASPASGGESYF
TRBV5-1,.,TRBJ2-7,many,TGCGCCAGCAGCTCGGAATGGGGATACGAGCAGTACTTC,CASSSEWGYEQYF
TRBV7-9,TRBD1,TRBJ1-6,.,TGTGCCAGCCAGGGCGGTGAGGGGGCAGGTCCTGATTCACCCCTCCACTTT,CASQGGEGAGPDSPLHF
TRBV20-1,.,TRBJ1-1,.,TGCAGTGCTACCCTTACATTGAACACTGAAGCTTTCTTT,CSATLTLNTEAFF
TRBV29-1,TRBD1,TRBJ2-5,few,TGCAGCGTAGGGGGCAGAGCAAGTGAGACCCAGTACTTC,CSVGGRASETQYF
TRBV7-9,.,TRBJ2-3,.,TGTGCCAGCAGCTTAAGCAGGGCCCTGACAGATACGCAGTATTTT,CASSLSRALTDTQYF
TRBV28,TRBD1,TRBJ2-1,.,TGTGCCAGCAGTACCATACAGGGGGCGAGGGAGCAGTTCTTC,CASSTIQGAREQFF
TRBV6-2/TRBV6-3,.,TRBJ1-1,.,TGTGCCACCCCGGGGGGTTCCCTGAACACTGAAGCTTTCTTT,CATPGGSLNTEAFF